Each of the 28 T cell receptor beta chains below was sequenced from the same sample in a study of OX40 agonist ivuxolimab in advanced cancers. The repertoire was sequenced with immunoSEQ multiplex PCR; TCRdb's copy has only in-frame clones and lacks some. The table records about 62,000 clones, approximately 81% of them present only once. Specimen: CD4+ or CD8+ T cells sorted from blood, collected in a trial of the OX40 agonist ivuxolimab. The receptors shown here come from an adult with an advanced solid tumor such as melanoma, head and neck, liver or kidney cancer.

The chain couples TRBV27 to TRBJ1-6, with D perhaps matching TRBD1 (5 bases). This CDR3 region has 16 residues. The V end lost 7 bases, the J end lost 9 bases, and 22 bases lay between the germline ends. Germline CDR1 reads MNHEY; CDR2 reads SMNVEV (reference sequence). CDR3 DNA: TGTGCCAGCACCTCGGCAGGGAGTGGTTTGGGTTCACCCCTCCACTTT. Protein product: CASTSAGSGLGSPLHF.

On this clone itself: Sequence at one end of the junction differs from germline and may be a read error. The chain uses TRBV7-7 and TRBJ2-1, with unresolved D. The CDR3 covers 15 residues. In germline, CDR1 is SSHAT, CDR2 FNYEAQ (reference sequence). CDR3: CASSPELGTYNEQFF. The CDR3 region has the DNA TGTGCTAGCAGCCCGGAATTGGGCACCTACAATGAGCAGTTCTTC.

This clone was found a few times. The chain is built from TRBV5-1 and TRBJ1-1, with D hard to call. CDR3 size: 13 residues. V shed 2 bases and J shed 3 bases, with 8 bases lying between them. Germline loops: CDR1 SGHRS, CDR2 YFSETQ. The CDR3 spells CASSFGGYTEAFF. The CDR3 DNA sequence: TGCGCCAGCAGCTTCGGAGGGTACACTGAAGCTTTCTTT.

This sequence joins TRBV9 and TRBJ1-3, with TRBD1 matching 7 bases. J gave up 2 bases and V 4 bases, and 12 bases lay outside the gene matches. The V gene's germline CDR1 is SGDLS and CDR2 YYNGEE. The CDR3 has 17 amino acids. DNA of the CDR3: TGTGCCAGCAGCACCCGACCCGCGGGACAGACTGGAAACACCATATATTTT. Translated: CASSTRPAGQTGNTIYF.

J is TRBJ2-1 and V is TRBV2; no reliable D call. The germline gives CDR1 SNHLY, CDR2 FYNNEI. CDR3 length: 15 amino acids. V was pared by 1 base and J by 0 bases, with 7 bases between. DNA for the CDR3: TGTGCCAGCAGTGAAGACGGAAGCTCCTACAATGAGCAGTTCTTC. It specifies CASSEDGSSYNEQFF.

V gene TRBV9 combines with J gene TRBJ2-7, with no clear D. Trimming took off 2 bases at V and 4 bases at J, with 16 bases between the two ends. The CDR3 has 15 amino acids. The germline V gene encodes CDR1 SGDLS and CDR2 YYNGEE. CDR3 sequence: CASSVAVGRQYEQYF. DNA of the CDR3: TGTGCCAGCAGCGTCGCCGTGGGCAGACAATACGAGCAGTACTTC.

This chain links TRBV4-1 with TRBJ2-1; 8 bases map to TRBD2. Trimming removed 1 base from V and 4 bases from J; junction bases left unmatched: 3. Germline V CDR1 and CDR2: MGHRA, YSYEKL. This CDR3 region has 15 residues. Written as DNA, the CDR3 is TGCGCCAGCAGCCAAGGACCGGGGGGGTACAATGAGCAGTTCTTC. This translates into CASSQGPGGYNEQFF.

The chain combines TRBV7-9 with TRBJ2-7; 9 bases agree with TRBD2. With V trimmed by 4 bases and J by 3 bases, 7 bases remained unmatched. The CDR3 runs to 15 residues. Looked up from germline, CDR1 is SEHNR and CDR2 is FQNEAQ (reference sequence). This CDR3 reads CASSSAGTSIYEQYF. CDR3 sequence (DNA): TGTGCCAGCAGCTCCGCCGGGACTAGCATCTACGAGCAGTACTTC.

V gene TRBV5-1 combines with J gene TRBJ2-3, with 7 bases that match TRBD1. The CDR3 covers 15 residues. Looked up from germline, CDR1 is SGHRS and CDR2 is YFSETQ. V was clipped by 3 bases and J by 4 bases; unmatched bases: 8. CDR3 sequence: CASSSDDRVADTQYF. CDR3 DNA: TGCGCCAGCAGCTCGGACGACAGGGTGGCAGATACGCAGTATTTT.

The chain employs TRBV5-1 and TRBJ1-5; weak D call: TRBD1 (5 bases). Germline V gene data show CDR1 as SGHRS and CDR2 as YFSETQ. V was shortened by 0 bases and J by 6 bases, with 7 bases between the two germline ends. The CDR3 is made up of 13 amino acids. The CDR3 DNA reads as TGCGCCAGCAGCTTGGGGGGACCTCAGCCCCAGCATTTT. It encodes CASSLGGPQPQHF.

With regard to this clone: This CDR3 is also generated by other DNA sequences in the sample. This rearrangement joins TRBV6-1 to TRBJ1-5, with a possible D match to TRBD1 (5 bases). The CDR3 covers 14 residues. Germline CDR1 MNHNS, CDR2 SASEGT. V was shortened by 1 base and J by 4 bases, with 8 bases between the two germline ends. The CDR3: CASSEGGGNQPQHF. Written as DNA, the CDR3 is TGTGCCAGCAGTGAAGGGGGGGGTAATCAGCCCCAGCATTTT.

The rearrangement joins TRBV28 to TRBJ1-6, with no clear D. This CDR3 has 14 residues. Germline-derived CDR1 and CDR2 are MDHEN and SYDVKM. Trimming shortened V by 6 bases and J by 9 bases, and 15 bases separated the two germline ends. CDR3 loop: CASSPPTSSSPLHF. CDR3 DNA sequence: TGTGCCAGCAGCCCCCCCACCAGTAGTTCACCCCTCCACTTT.

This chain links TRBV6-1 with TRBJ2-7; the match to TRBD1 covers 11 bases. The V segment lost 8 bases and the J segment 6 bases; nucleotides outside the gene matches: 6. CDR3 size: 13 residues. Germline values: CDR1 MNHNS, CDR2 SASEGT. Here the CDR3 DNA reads TGTGCCAGCCGGGGACAGGGGGTAACCGAGCAGTACTTC. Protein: CASRGQGVTEQYF.

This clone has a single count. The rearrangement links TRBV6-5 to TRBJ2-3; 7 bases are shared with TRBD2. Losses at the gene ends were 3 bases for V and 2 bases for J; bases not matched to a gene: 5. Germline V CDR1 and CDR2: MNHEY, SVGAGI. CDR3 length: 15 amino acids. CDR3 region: CASSYSAGVTDTQYF. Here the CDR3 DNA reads TGTGCCAGCAGTTATTCGGCGGGAGTCACAGATACGCAGTATTTT.

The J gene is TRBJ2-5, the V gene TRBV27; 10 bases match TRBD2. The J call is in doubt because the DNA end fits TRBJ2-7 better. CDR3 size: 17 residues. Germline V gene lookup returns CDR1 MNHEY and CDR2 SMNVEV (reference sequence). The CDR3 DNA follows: TGTGCCAGCAGTTGGTCTGCTAGCGGGAGTTTTAGTAGCGAGCAGTACTTC. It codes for CASSWSASGSFSSEQYF.

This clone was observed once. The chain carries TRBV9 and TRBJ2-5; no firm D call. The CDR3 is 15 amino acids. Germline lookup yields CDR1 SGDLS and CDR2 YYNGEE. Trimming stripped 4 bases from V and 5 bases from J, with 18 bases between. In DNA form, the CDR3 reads TGTGCCAGCAGCTCGAGAACAGTGGCCGGCGAGACCCAGTACTTC. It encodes CASSSRTVAGETQYF.

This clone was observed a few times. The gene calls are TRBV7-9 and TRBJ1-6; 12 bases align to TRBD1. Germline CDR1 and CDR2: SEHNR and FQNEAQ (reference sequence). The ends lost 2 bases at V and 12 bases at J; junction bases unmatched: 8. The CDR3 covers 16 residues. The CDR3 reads CASSLFGTGGVRPLHF. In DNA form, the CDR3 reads TGTGCCAGCAGCTTATTCGGGACAGGGGGCGTGAGACCCCTCCACTTT.

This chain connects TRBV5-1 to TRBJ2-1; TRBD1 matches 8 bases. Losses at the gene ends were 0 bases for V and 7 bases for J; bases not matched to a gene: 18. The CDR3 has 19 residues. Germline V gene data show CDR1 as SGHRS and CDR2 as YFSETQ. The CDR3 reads CASSLALRGRARQGNEQFF. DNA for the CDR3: TGCGCCAGCAGCTTGGCCCTCAGGGGGCGAGCCCGCCAGGGGAATGAGCAGTTCTTC.

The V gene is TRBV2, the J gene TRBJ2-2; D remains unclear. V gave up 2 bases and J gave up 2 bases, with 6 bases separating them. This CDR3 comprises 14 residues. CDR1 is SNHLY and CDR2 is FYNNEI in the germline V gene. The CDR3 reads CASSERANTGELFF. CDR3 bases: TGTGCCAGCAGTGAAAGGGCCAACACCGGGGAGCTGTTTTTT.

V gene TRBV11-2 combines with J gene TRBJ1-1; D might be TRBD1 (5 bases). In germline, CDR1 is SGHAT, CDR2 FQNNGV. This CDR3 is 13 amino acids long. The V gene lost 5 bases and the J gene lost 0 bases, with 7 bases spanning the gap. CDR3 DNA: TGTGCCAGCAGCGGACACCTGAACACTGAAGCTTTCTTT. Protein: CASSGHLNTEAFF. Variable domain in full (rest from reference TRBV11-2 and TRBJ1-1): EAGVAQSPRYKIIEKRQSVAFWCNPISGHATLYWYQQILGQGPKLLIQFQNNGVVDDSQLPKDRFSAERLKGVDSTLKIQPAKLEDSAVYLCASSGHLNTEAFFGQGTRLTVV.

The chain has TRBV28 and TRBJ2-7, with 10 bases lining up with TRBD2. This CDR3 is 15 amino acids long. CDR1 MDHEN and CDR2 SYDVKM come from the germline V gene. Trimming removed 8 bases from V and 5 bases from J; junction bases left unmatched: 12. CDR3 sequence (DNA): TGTGCCAGCGTAGGGGCTAGCGGGAGAGGGGACGAGCAGTACTTC. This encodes CASVGASGRGDEQYF.

CDR3 in amino acids: CAIRTSGGTDTQYF. CDR3 coding DNA: TGTGCCATCAGGACTAGCGGTGGCACAGATACGCAGTATTTT. The J gene is TRBJ2-3, the V gene TRBV10-3, with 9 bases fitting TRBD2. The CDR3 loop spans 14 amino acids. Unmatched junction bases numbered 2, after V lost 6 bases and J lost 1 base. Germline V gene sequence: CDR1 ENHRY, CDR2 SYGVKD.

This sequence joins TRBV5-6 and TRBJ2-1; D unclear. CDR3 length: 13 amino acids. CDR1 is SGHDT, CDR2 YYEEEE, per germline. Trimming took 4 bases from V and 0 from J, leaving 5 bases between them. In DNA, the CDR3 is TGTGCCAGCAGCCAGTTCTCCTACAATGAGCAGTTCTTC. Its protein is CASSQFSYNEQFF.

The CDR3 protein is CASSSERITDTQYF. The CDR3 coding sequence is TGTGCCAGCAGCTCAGAACGGATCACAGATACGCAGTATTTT. The V and J genes are TRBV11-2 and TRBJ2-3, with D hard to call. The V end lost 4 bases, the J end lost 2 bases, and 10 bases lay between the germline ends. Germline V gene lookup returns CDR1 SGHAT and CDR2 FQNNGV. The CDR3 is 14 residues long.

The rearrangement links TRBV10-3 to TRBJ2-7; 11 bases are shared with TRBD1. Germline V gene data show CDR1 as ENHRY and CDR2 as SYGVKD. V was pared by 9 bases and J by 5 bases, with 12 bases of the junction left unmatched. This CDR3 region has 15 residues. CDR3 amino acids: CAITSDGQGAHEQYF. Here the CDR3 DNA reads TGTGCCATTACCAGTGACGGACAGGGGGCTCACGAGCAGTACTTC.

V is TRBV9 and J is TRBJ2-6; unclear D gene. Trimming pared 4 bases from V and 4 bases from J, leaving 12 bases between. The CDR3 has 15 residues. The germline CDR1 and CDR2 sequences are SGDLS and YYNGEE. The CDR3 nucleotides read TGTGCCAGCAGCCCCTATATGGTGGGGGCCAACGTCCTGACTTTC. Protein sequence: CASSPYMVGANVLTF.

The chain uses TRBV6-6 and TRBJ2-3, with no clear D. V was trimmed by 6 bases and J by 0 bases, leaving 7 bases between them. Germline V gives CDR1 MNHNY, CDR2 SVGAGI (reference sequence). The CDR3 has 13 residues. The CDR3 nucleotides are TGTGCCAGCAGGCGGCAAAGCACAGATACGCAGTATTTT. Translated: CASRRQSTDTQYF.

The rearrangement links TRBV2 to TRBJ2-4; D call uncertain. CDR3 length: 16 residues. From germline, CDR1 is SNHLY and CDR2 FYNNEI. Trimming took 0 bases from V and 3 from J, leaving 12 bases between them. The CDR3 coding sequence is TGTGCCAGCAGTGAAGCTAACAGTATGTACAAAAACATTCAGTACTTC. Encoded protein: CASSEANSMYKNIQYF.